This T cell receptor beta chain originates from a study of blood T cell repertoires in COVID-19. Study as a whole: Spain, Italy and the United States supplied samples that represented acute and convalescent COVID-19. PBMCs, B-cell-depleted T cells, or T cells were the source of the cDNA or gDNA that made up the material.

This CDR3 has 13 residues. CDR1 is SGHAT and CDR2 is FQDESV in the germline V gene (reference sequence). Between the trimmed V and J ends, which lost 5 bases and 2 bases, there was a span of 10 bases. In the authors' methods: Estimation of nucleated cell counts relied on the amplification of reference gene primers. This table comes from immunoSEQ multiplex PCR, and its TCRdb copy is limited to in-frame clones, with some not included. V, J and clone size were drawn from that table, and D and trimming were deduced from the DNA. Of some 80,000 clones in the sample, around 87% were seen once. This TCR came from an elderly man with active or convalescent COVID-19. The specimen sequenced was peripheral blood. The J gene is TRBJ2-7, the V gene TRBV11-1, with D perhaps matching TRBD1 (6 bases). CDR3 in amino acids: CASSLRDTYEQYV. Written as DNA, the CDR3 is TGTGCCAGCAGCCTCCGGGACACCTACGAGCAGTACGTC.